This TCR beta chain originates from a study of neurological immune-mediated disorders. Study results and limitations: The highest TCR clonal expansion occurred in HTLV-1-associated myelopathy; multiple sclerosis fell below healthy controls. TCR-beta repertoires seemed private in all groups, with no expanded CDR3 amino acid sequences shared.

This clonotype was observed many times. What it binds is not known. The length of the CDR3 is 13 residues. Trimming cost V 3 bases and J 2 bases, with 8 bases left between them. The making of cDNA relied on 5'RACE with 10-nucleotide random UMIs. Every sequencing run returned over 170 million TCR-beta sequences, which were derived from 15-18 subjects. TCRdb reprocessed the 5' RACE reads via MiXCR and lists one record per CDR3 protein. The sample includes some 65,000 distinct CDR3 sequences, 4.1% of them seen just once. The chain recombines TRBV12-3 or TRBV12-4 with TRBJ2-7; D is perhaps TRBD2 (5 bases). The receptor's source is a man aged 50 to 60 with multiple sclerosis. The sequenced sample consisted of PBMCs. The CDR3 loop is CASSFGLTYEQYF. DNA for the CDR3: TGTGCCAGCAGTTTTGGACTGACCTACGAGCAGTACTTC.